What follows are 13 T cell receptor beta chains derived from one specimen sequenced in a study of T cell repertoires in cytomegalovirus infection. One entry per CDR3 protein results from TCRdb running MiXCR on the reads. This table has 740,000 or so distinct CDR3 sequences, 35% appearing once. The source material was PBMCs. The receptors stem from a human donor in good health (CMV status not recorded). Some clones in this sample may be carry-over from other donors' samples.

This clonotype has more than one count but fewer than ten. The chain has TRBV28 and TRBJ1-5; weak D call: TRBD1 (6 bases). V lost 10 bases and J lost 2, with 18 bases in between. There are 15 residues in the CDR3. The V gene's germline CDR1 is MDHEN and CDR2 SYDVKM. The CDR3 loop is CATMEGGRGNQPQHF. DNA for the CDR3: TGTGCCACCATGGAAGGGGGTCGGGGCAATCAGCCCCAGCATTTT.

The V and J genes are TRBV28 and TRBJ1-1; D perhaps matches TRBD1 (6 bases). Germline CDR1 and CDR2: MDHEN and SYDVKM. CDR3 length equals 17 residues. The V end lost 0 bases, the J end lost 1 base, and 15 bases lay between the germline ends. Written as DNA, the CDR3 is TGTGCCAGCAGTTTATGGCCCGGGGGGCCAACGAACACTGAAGCTTTCTTT. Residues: CASSLWPGGPTNTEAFF.

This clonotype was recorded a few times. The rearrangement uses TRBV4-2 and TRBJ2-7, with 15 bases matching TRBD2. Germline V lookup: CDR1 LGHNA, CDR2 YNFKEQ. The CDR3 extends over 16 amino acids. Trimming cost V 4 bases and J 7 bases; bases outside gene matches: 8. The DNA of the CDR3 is TGTGCCAGCAGCCCTGGGACTAGCGGGAGGACGAGTGAGCAGTACTTC. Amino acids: CASSPGTSGRTSEQYF.

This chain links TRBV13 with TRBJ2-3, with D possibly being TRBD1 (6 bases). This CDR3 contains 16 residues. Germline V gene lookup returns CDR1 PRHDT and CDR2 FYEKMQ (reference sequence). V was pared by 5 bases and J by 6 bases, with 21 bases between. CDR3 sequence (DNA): TGTGCCAGCAGCACCATGACAGGTTCACTGGCGGATACGCAGTATTTT. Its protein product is CASSTMTGSLADTQYF.

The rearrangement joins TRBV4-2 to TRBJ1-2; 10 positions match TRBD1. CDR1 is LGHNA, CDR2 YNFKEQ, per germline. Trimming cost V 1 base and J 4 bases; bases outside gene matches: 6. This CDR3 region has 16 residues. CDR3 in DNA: TGTGCCAGCAGCCAAGGGGACAGGGGAGGAGGCTATGGCTACACCTTC. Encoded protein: CASSQGDRGGGYGYTF.

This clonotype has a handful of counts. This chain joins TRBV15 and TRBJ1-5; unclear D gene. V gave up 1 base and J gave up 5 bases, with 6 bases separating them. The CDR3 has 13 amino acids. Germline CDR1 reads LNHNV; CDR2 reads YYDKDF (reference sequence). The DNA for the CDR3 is TGTGCCACCAGCAGAGGGGGAGATCAGCCCCAGCATTTT. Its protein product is CATSRGGDQPQHF. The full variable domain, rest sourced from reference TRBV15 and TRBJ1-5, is DAMVIQNPRYQVTQFGKPVTLSCSQTLNHNVMYWYQQKSSQAPKLLFHYYDKDFNNEADTPDNFQSRRPNTSFCFLDIRSPGLGDTAMYLCATSRGGDQPQHFGDGTRLSIL.

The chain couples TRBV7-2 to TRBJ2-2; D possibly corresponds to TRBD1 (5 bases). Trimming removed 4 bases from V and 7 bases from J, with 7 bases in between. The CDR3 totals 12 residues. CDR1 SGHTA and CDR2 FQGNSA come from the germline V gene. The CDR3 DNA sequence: TGTGCCAGCAGCTGGGGCGGCGGGGAGCTGTTTTTT. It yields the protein CASSWGGGELFF.

CDR3 sequence reads: CASSGMNRNTEAFF. The CDR3 nucleotides read TGTGCCAGCAGTGGAATGAATAGGAACACTGAAGCTTTCTTT. This chain links TRBV6-8 with TRBJ1-1; the D is unclear. The CDR3 is 14 residues long. V was cut by 5 bases and J by 1 base, with 11 bases left in between. Germline lookup yields CDR1 MNHGY and CDR2 SAAAGT.

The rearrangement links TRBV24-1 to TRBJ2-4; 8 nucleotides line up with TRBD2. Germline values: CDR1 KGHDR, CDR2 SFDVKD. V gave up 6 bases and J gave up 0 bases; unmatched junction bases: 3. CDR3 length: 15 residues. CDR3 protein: CATSTSGLAKNIQYF. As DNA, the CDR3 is TGTGCCACCAGTACTAGCGGATTAGCCAAAAACATTCAGTACTTC.

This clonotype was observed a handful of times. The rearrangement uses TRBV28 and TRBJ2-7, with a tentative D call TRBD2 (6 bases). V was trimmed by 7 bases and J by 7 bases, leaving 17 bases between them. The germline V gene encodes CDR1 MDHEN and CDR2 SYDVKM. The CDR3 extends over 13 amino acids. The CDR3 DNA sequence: TGTGCCAGCAAACCGGACGGGACTCTTGAGCAGTACTTC. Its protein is CASKPDGTLEQYF.

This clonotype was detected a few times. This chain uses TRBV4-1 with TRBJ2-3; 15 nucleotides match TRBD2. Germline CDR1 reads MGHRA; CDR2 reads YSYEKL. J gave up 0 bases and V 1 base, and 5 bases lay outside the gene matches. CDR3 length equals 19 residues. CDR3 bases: TGCGCCAGCAGCCAAGCAGGGACTAGCGGGAGGACTAGCACAGATACGCAGTATTTT. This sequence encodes CASSQAGTSGRTSTDTQYF.

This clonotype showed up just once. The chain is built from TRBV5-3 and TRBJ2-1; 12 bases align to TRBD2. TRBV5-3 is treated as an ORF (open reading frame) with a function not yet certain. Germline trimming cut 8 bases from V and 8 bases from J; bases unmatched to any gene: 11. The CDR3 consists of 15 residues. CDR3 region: CASSLLAGGGDEQFF. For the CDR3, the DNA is TGTGCCAGCAGCCTACTAGCGGGAGGAGGGGATGAGCAGTTCTTC.

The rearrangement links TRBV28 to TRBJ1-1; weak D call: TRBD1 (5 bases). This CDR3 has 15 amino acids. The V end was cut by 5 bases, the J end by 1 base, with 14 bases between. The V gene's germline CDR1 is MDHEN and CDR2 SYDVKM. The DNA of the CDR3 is TGTGCCAGCAGTGCTTGGGGAGGGGAGAACACTGAAGCTTTCTTT. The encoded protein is CASSAWGGENTEAFF.